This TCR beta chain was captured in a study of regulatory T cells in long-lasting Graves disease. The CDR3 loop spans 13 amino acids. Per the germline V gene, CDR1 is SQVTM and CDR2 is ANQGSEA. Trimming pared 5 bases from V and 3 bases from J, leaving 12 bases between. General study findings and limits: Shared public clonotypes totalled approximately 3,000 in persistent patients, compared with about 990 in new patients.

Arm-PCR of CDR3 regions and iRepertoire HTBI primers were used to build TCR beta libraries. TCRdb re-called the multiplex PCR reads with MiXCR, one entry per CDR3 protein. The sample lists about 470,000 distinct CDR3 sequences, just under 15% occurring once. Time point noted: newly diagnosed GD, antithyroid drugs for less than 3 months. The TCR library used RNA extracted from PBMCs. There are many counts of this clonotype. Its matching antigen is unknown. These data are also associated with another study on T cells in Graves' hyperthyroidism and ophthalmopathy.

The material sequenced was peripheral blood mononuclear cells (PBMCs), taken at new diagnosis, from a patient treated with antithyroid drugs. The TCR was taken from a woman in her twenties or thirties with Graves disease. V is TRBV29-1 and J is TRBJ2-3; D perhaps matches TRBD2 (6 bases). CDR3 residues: CSVRRELTDTQYF. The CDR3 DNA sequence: TGCAGCGTTCGGCGGGAACTTACAGATACGCAGTATTTT.